These T cell receptor beta chains were read from a single sample in a study of T cell responses to AZD1222 COVID-19 vaccine. The table came from immunoSEQ multiplex PCR; TCRdb's copy has only in-frame clones and leaves some out. This table holds 89,000 or so clones, over 80% found once. The sample consisted of peripheral blood, taken on day 0 of AZD1222 vaccination. The source is an adult in good health. The CDR3 runs from the conserved cysteine through the conserved F or W. Each record gives: clone size, D gene, J gene, V gene, CDR3 DNA, CDR3 protein. D genes are given only for firm matches. A row's size may be missing; if present it is once, few, many or a size class.

NA	NA	TRBJ1-1	TRBV5-5	TGTGCCAGCAGCCCCGGGACGGCGAACACTGAAGCTTTCTTT	CASSPGTANTEAFF
NA	TRBD2	TRBJ2-3	TRBV6-6	TGTGCCAGCAGATCCTCGGGCGGGAGGGTCGGCGATACGCAGTATTTT	CASRSSGGRVGDTQYF
NA	NA	TRBJ2-3	TRBV5-1	TGCGCCAGCAGAACAATAGGAGGCACAGATACGCAGTATTTT	CASRTIGGTDTQYF
NA	TRBD1	TRBJ2-7	TRBV9	TGTGCCAGCAGCGTAGAAGGACAGGGGCCCGGTGAGCAGTACTTC	CASSVEGQGPGEQYF
NA	TRBD1	TRBJ1-2	TRBV27	TGTGCCAGCAGTCCCCGGCAGGGGGGCAACTATGGCTACACCTTC	CASSPRQGGNYGYTF
NA	TRBD2	TRBJ2-7	TRBV6-5	TGTGCCAGCATCCTAAGCGGGAATGCCCCCTACGAGCAGTACTTC	CASILSGNAPYEQYF
NA	NA	TRBJ1-6	TRBV3-1/TRBV3-2	TGTGCCAGCAGCCGTGCAGATAATTCACCCCTCCACTTT	CASSRADNSPLHF
once	NA	TRBJ1-1	TRBV3-1/TRBV3-2	TGTGCCAGCAGCCTAAGTGGACGGGGACCGAACACTGAAGCTTTCTTT	CASSLSGRGPNTEAFF
NA	TRBD2	TRBJ2-7	TRBV5-4	TGTGCCAGCAGCTTGGGCGGGAGGGCCTCCTACGAGCAGTACTTC	CASSLGGRASYEQYF
NA	NA	TRBJ2-3	TRBV12-3/TRBV12-4	TGTGCCAGCAGCCCCGCGGGGTCCACGCAGTATTTT	CASSPAGSTQYF
NA	NA	TRBJ2-7	TRBV6-5	TGTGCCAGCAGACAGGGTTACGAGCAGTACTTC	CASRQGYEQYF
NA	TRBD2	TRBJ2-1	TRBV24-1	TGTGCCACCAGTGATGGATCCGGGACTAGCGGGTCCAATGAGCAGTTCTTC	CATSDGSGTSGSNEQFF
NA	NA	TRBJ1-1	TRBV7-9	TGTGCCAGCAGCCCCCACCTAGACAGTAACACTGAAGCTTTCTTT	CASSPHLDSNTEAFF
NA	TRBD1	TRBJ2-7	TRBV28	TGTGCCAGCAGTTTTTGGACAGGGAGGTCGGGAGAGCAGTACTTC	CASSFWTGRSGEQYF
few	TRBD1	TRBJ1-4	TRBV20-1	TGCAGTGCTAGATACGACAGGGAACTGTTTTTT	CSARYDRELFF
few	NA	TRBJ2-1	TRBV6-2/TRBV6-3	TGTGCCAGCAGCCCTGTGGACCCAGGATGGCCCAATGAGCAGTTCTTC	CASSPVDPGWPNEQFF
NA	NA	TRBJ1-1	TRBV6-5	TGTGCCAGCAGTTCCCCCGGGAGCCGCACTGAAGCTTTCTTT	CASSSPGSRTEAFF
few	TRBD2	TRBJ2-1	TRBV3-1/TRBV3-2	TGTGCCAGCAGCCGACTAGCGGGAGTTCCTTACAATGAGCAGTTCTTC	CASSRLAGVPYNEQFF
NA	NA	TRBJ1-6	TRBV5-4	TGTGCCAGCAGCTTGGCGGGGGGTAATTCACCCCTCCACTTT	CASSLAGGNSPLHF
NA	NA	TRBJ1-4	TRBV7-6	TGTGCCAGCAGCTTAAGGGATGAAAAACTGTTTTTT	CASSLRDEKLFF
NA	NA	TRBJ1-3	TRBV4-2	TGTGCCAGCAGCCAAGCAGGGGTAGGAAACACCATATATTTT	CASSQAGVGNTIYF
NA	TRBD1	TRBJ1-2	TRBV25-1	TGTGCCAGCAGTTACCGGGACAGGGCCCATGGCTACACCTTC	CASSYRDRAHGYTF
NA	TRBD2	TRBJ2-3	TRBV27	TGTGCCAGCAGTGCCTTCGGGGGGGGACTAGCGTCAGATACGCAGTATTTT	CASSAFGGGLASDTQYF
NA	TRBD1	TRBJ2-1	TRBV7-9	TGTGCCAGCAGTATCCAGGGGGTTGCATTGTTCTTC	CASSIQGVALFF
NA	TRBD1	TRBJ1-2	TRBV18	TGTGCCAGCTCACCCGGACAGGGGGTTAACTATGGCTACACCTTC	CASSPGQGVNYGYTF
NA	NA	TRBJ2-7	TRBV10-2	TGCGCCACCCGCAGCGATCCCGCCTACGAGCAGTACTTC	CATRSDPAYEQYF
NA	TRBD2	TRBJ2-2	TRBV6-5	TGTGCCAGCAGTTACACGCGGACTAGCGTCACCGGGGAGCTGTTTTTT	CASSYTRTSVTGELFF
NA	TRBD1	TRBJ2-5	TRBV6-5	TGTGCTGGGCGGACAGGGGGTGAAGAGACCCAGTACTTC	CAGRTGGEETQYF
NA	NA	TRBJ1-5	TRBV6-1	TGTGCCAGCAGTGAAATACAGTCCAATCAGCCCCAGCATTTT	CASSEIQSNQPQHF
few	NA	TRBJ1-5	TRBV2	TGTGCCAGCAGTGCCAGGGGAACGAGCAATCAGCCCCAGCATTTT	CASSARGTSNQPQHF
many	NA	TRBJ1-1	TRBV5-1	TGCGCCAGCAGAGAGGGGAACACTGAAGCTTTCTTT	CASREGNTEAFF
NA	TRBD1	TRBJ2-7	TRBV28	TGTGCCAGTTTGACAGGGGGTTCCTCCGAGCAGTACTTC	CASLTGGSSEQYF
NA	TRBD2	TRBJ2-7	TRBV19	TGTGCCAGTAGTCCCCGGACTAGCGGGAGTCAAACCTACGAGCAGTACTTC	CASSPRTSGSQTYEQYF
once	TRBD2	TRBJ2-7	TRBV9	TGTGCCAGCAGCGAGGAAGCGGGAGGGCCCCACGAGCAGTACTTC	CASSEEAGGPHEQYF
NA	NA	TRBJ2-3	TRBV5-4	TGTGCCAGCAGCTTTGTCGTCGCCCGGCACACAGATACGCAGTATTTT	CASSFVVARHTDTQYF
NA	NA	TRBJ1-2	TRBV14	TGTGCCAGCAGCCAAGATGGCGCAGCTAGCAAAAGCTACACCTTC	CASSQDGAASKSYTF
few	TRBD1	TRBJ1-5	TRBV6-5	TGTGCCAGCAGCCTGAGGACAGGGACCCAGCCCCAGCATTTT	CASSLRTGTQPQHF
once	TRBD1	TRBJ1-5	TRBV18	TGTGCCAGCTCAGCAAAACCGACAGGGGGATATCAGCCCCAGCATTTT	CASSAKPTGGYQPQHF
NA	TRBD2	TRBJ2-1	TRBV2	TGTGCCAGTAGCGGGGCGGCCTACAATGAGCAGTTCTTC	CASSGAAYNEQFF
NA	NA	TRBJ2-3	TRBV19	TGTGCCAGTAGAGGGGGGAGGTTTGGCACAGATACGCAGTATTTT	CASRGGRFGTDTQYF
NA	NA	TRBJ1-5	TRBV28	TGTGCCAGCAGTTTCGGCAATCAGCCCCAGCATTTT	CASSFGNQPQHF